This TCR beta chain is from a study of T cells expressing NK-cell markers. Across the whole study: Sorted CD3+CD56-NKG2C+, CD3+CD56+NKG2C- and CD3+CD56+NKG2C+ T cells were the source of the TCR beta repertoires.

In generating TCR beta cDNA, 5'RACE template switching with UMIs was used. TCRdb reprocessed the 5' RACE reads; each CDR3 protein has one entry and no DNA is given. This sample's table has 400,000 to 450,000 distinct CDR3 sequences. Germline V lookup: CDR1 SGHDT, CDR2 YYEEEE. The CDR3 totals 14 residues. This sequence originates from a woman between 18 and 75 years old in good health. The material sequenced was blood T cells: a sorted CD56 or NKG2C T cell subset, CD4+ or CD8+ T cells, or bulk PBMC T cells (not recorded which). The chain couples TRBV5-6 to TRBJ2-7. The CDR3 loop reads CASSLGSNVYEQYF.